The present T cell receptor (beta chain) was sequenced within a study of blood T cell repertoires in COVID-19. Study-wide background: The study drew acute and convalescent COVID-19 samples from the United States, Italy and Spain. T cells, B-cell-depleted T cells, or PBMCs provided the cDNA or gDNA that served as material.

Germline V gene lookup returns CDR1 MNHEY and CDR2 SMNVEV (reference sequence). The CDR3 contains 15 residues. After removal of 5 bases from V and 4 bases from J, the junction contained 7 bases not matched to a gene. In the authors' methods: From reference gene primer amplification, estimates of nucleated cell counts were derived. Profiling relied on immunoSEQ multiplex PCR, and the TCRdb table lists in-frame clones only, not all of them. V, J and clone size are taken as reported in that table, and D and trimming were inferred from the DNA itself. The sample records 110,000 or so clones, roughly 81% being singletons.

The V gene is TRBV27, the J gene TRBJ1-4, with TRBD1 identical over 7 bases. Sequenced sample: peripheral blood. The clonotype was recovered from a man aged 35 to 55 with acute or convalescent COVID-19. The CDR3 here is CASSPRGPVNEKLFF. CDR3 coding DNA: TGTGCCAGCAGTCCGAGGGGGCCAGTTAATGAAAAACTGTTTTTT.